This T cell receptor beta chain was recovered during a study of T cell responses to AZD1222 COVID-19 vaccine. The table came from immunoSEQ multiplex PCR; TCRdb's copy has only in-frame clones and leaves some out. The sample lists tens of thousands of clones, 80% occurring once. The ends were cut back, 3 bases at V and 1 base at J, with 10 bases in the middle. The CDR3 runs 14 residues. Per the germline V gene, CDR1 is SGHRS and CDR2 is YFSETQ. The receptor comes from an adult in good health. The sequences come from peripheral blood, collected on day 0 of AZD1222 vaccination. This sequence joins TRBV5-1 and TRBJ1-1; no definite D call. The CDR3: CASSSEVRNTEAFF. CDR3 nucleotide sequence: TGCGCCAGCAGCTCTGAGGTTCGGAACACTGAAGCTTTCTTT.